The 9 T cell receptor beta chains below all came from one sample that was sequenced in a study of shared T cell receptors in the human thymus (dated by TCRdb to about 2021). The receptor library was made with the immunoSEQ multiplex PCR assay. What TCRdb holds here is the immuneACCESS table cut down to in-frame rearrangements. Part of the clones is not present; checked against another copy, under half of the missing clones reflect an unresolved V gene, and the others are unexplained. For this sample the table gives over 450,000 clones, of which around 82% were detected only once. About 0.012% of the sample comes from the top ten. The same sample was also used in a study of human thymus T cells.

Input material: thymocytes. The receptor set was obtained from a boy in the first two years of life with a congenital heart defect. Donor details come from another sample of the same person, matched by shared clones.

The chain is built from TRBV30 and TRBJ2-3; a possible D gene is TRBD2 (6 bases). Germline V gives CDR1 GTSNPN, CDR2 SVGIG (reference sequence). V lost 4 bases and J lost 1, with 15 bases in between. CDR3 length equals 15 residues. CDR3 protein: CAWTPGGDGTDTQYF. The CDR3 DNA reads as TGTGCCTGGACCCCTGGAGGGGATGGCACAGATACGCAGTATTTT.

The gene calls are TRBV28 and TRBJ2-7, with 11 bases lining up with TRBD2. This CDR3 has 16 residues. Trimming took 2 bases from V and 0 from J; bases not matched to a gene: 3. The germline V gene has CDR1 MDHEN and CDR2 SYDVKM. CDR3 in DNA: TGTGCCAGCAGTTTAGGGACTAGCGGCCTCTCCTACGAGCAGTACTTC. Amino acid sequence: CASSLGTSGLSYEQYF.

This clone was counted once. This sequence joins TRBV7-8 and TRBJ1-2, with 7 bases identical to TRBD1. The J segment lost 5 bases and the V segment lost 0 bases, leaving 9 bases of the junction unmatched. Germline-derived CDR1 and CDR2 are SGHVS and FQNEAQ. The CDR3 is 16 residues long. The CDR3 region has the DNA TGTGCCAGCAGCTTAGCGCTTGACAGGGAAGATTATGGCTACACCTTC. Translating it yields CASSLALDREDYGYTF.

This rearrangement joins TRBV27 to TRBJ2-1, with D maybe TRBD2 (6 bases). Germline V gene sequence: CDR1 MNHEY, CDR2 SMNVEV (reference sequence). This CDR3 has 15 residues. V lost 4 bases, J lost 4 bases, and 14 bases lay in between. CDR3 amino acids: CASSSRDSLYNEQFF. The CDR3 DNA is TGTGCCAGCAGTTCCCGGGACTCGCTTTACAATGAGCAGTTCTTC.

This chain connects TRBV29-1 to TRBJ2-5, with 9 bases that match TRBD2. In germline, CDR1 is SQVTM, CDR2 ANQGSEA. V shed 4 bases, J shed 4 bases, and the junction held 7 bases outside the gene matches. The CDR3 totals 14 residues. The CDR3 region has the DNA TGCAGCGTTGGGGGACTAGCCAAGGGAGAGACCCAGTACTTC. Translation gives CSVGGLAKGETQYF.

CDR3 DNA sequence: TGTGCCAGCAGGTGGGAACAGGGCGAAAAATACGAGCAGTACTTC. Translation gives CASRWEQGEKYEQYF. This chain links TRBV6-5 with TRBJ2-7; D is possibly TRBD1 (6 bases). This CDR3 has 15 residues. Germline V lookup: CDR1 MNHEY, CDR2 SVGAGI. The ends were cut back, 6 bases at V and 4 bases at J, with 19 bases in the middle.

This rearrangement joins TRBV4-3 to TRBJ1-5, with 10 bases aligning to TRBD1. This CDR3 contains 17 residues. Germline trimming cut 3 bases from V and 2 bases from J; bases unmatched to any gene: 7. Germline values: CDR1 LGHNA, CDR2 YSLEER. The CDR3 region is CASSHWTGGIRNQPQHF. The CDR3 DNA reads TGCGCCAGCAGCCATTGGACAGGGGGAATCCGCAATCAGCCCCAGCATTTT.

V usage is TRBV6-5 and J usage is TRBJ2-7; D is possibly TRBD2 (6 bases). Trimming took 0 bases from V and 2 from J, leaving 11 bases between them. Germline V gene data show CDR1 as MNHEY and CDR2 as SVGAGI. The CDR3 is made up of 15 amino acids. This CDR3 reads CASSYSRGGPYEQYF. The CDR3 DNA reads as TGTGCCAGCAGTTACTCTCGGGGAGGACCCTACGAGCAGTACTTC.

V usage is TRBV4-1 and J usage is TRBJ2-1; weak D call: TRBD2 (6 bases). V lost 1 base and J lost 4, with 11 bases in between. The length of the CDR3 is 15 residues. CDR1 is MGHRA, CDR2 YSYEKL, per germline. The CDR3 DNA follows: TGCGCCAGCAGCCAAGTTCGGCGGGGATACAATGAGCAGTTCTTC. Translating it yields CASSQVRRGYNEQFF.